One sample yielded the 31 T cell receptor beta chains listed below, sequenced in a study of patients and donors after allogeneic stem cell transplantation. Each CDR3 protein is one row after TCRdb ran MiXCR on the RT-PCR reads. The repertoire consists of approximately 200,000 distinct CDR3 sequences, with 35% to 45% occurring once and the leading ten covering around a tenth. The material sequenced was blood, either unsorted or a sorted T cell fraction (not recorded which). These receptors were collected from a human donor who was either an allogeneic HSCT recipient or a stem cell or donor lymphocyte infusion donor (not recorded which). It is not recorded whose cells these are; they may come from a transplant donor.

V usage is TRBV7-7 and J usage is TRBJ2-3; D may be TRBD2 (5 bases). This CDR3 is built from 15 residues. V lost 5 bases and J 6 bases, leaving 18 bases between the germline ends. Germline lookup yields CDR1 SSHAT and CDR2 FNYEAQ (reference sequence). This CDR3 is CASSLGVGFADTQYF. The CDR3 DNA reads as TGTGCCAGCAGCCTCGGGGTCGGCTTTGCGGATACGCAGTATTTT.

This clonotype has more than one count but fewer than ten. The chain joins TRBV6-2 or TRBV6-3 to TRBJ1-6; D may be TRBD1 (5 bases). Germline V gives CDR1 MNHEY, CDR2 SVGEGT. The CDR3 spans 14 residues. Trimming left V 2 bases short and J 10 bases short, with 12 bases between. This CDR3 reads CASSYQGEESPLHF. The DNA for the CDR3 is TGTGCCAGCAGTTACCAGGGTGAAGAGTCACCCCTCCACTTT.

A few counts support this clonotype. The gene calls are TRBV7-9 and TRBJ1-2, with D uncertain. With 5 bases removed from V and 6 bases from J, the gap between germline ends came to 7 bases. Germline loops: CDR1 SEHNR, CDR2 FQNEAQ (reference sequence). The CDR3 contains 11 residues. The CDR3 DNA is TGTGCCAGCAGCCCCCAGGATGGCTACACCTTC. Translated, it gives CASSPQDGYTF.

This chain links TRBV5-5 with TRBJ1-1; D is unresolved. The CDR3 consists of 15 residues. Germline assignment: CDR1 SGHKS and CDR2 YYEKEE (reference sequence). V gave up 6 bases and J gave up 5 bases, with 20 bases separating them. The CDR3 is CASNLLGNRGTEAFF. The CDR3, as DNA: TGTGCCAGCAACCTGCTGGGTAACAGAGGAACTGAAGCTTTCTTT.

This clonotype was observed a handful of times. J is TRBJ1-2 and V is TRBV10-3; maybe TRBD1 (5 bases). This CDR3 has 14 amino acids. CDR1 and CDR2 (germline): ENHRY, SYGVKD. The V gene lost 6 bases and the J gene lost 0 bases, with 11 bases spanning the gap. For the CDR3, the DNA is TGTGCCATCAGCATCAGGGAACCTAACTATGGCTACACCTTC. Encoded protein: CAISIREPNYGYTF.

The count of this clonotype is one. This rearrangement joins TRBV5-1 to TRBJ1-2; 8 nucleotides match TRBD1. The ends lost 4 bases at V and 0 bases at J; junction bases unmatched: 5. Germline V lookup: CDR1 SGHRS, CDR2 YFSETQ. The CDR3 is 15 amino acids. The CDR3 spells CASSRDRTANYGYTF. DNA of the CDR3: TGCGCCAGCAGCCGGGACAGGACAGCTAACTATGGCTACACCTTC.

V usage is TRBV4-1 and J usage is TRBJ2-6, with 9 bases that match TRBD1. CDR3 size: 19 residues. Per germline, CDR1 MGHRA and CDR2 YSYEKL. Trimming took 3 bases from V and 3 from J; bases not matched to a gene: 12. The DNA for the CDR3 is TGCGCCAGCAGCCAGGCCTGGACAGGGGTGCATCGTGGGGCCAACGTCCTGACTTTC. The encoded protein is CASSQAWTGVHRGANVLTF.

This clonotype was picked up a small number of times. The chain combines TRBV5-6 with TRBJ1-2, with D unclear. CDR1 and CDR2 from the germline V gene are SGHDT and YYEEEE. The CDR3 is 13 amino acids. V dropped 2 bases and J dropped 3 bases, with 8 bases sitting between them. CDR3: CASSFSGDYGYTF. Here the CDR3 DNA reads TGTGCCAGCAGCTTCAGTGGTGACTATGGCTACACCTTC.

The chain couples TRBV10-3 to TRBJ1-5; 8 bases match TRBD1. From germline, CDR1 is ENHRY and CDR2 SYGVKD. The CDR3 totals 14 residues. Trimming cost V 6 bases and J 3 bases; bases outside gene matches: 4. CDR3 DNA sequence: TGTGCCATCAGGAGGACAGGGATCAATCAGCCCCAGCATTTT. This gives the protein CAIRRTGINQPQHF.

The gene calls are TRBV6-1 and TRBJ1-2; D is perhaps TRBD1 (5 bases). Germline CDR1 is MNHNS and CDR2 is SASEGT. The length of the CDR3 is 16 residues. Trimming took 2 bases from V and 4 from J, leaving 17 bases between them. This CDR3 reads CASSEYSTGRIYGYTF. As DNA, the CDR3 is TGTGCCAGCAGTGAATATAGTACGGGACGGATCTATGGCTACACCTTC.

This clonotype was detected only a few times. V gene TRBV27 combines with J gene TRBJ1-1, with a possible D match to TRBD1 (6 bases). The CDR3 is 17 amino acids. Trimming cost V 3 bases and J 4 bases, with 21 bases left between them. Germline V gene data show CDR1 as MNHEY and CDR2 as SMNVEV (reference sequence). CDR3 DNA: TGTGCCAGCAGTTTGTTGTGGACAGAAAAACTATTCACTGAAGCTTTCTTT. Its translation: CASSLLWTEKLFTEAFF.

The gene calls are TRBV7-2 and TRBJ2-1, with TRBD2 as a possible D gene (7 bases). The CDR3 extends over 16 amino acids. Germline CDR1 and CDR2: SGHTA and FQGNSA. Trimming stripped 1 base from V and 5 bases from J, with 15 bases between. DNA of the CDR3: TGTGCCAGCAGCTTAGAGTCGGGGGGCCCCCACAATGAGCAGTTCTTC. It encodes CASSLESGGPHNEQFF.

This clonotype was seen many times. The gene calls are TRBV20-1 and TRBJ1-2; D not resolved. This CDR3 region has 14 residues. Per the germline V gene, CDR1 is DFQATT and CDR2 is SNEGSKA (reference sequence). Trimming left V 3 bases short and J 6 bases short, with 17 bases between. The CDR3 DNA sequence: TGCAGTGCTAGTCTTCCAGGCCAGACGAATGGCTACACCTTC. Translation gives CSASLPGQTNGYTF.

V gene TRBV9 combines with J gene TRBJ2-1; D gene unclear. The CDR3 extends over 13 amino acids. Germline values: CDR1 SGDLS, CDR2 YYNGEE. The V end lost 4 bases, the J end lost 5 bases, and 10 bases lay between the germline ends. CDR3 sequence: CASSPRADNEQFF. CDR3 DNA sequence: TGTGCCAGCAGCCCCCGGGCCGACAATGAGCAGTTCTTC.

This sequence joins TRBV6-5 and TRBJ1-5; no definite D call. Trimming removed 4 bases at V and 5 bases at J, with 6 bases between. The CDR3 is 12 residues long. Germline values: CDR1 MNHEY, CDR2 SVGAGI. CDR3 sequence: CASSSGHQPQHF. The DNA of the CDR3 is TGTGCCAGCAGTTCGGGCCATCAGCCCCAGCATTTT.

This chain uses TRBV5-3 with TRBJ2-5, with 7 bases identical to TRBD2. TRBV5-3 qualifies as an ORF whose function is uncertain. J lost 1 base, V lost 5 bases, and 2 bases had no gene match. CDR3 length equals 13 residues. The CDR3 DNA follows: TGTGCCAGAAGTCCGGGGGGCCAAGAGACCCAGTACTTC. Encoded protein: CARSPGGQETQYF.

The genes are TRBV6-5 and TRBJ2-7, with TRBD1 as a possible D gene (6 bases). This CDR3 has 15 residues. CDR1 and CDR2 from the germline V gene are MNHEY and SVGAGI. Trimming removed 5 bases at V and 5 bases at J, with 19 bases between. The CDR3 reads CASSPMGAGSHEQYF. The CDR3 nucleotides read TGTGCCAGCAGTCCTATGGGGGCAGGGTCCCACGAGCAGTACTTC.

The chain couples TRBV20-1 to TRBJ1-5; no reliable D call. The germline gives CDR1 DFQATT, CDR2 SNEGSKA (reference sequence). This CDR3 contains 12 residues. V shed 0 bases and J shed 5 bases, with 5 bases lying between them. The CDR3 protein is CSAREADQPQHF. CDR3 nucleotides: TGCAGTGCTAGAGAGGCCGATCAGCCCCAGCATTTT.

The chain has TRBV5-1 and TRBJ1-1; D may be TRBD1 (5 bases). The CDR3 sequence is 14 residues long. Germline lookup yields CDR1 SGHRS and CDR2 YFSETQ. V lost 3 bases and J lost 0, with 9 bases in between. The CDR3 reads CASSSRQMNTEAFF. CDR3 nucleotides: TGCGCCAGCAGCTCCCGACAGATGAACACTGAAGCTTTCTTT.

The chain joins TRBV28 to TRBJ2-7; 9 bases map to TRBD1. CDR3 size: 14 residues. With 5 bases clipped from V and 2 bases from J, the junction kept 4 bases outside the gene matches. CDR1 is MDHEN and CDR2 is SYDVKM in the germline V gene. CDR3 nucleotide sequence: TGTGCCAGCAGTGCCTGGGACAGGGCCTACGAGCAGTACTTC. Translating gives CASSAWDRAYEQYF.

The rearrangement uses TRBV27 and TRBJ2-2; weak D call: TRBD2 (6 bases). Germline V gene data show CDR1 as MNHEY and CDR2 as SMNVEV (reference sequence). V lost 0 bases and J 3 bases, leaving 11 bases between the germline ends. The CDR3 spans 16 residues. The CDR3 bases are TGTGCCAGCAGTTTATCAGGTGGGGGGTACACCGGGGAGCTGTTTTTT. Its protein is CASSLSGGGYTGELFF.

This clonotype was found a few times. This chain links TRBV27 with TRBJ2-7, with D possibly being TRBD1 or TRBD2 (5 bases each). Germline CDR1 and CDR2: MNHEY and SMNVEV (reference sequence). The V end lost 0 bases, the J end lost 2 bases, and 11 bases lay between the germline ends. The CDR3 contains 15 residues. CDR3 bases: TGTGCCAGCAGTTTATCGGGGGATGCCGCCTACGAGCAGTACTTC. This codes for CASSLSGDAAYEQYF.

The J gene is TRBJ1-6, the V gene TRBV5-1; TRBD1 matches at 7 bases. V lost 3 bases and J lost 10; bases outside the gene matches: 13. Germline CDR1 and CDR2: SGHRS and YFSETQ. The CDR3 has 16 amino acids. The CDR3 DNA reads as TGCGCCAGCAGCTCCAGCCCCGACAGGGTTTGGTCACCCCTCCACTTT. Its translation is CASSSSPDRVWSPLHF.

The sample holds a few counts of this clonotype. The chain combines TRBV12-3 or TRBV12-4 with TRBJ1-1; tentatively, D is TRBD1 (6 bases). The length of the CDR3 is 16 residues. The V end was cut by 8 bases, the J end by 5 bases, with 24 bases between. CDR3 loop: CASFSEGERIGTEAFF. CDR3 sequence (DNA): TGTGCCAGCTTTTCAGAGGGGGAAAGGATTGGGACTGAAGCTTTCTTT.

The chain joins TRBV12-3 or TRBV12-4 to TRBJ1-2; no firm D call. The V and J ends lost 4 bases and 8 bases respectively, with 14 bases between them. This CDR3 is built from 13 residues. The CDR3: CASSYLGIGGYTF. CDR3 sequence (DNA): TGTGCCAGCAGTTATTTGGGGATAGGAGGCTACACCTTC.

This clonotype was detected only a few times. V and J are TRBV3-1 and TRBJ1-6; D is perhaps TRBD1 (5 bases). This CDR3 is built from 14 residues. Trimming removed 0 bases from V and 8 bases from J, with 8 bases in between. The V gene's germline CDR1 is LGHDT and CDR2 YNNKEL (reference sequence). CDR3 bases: TGTGCCAGCAGCCAAGATAAGGGGCATTCACCCCTCCACTTT. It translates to CASSQDKGHSPLHF.

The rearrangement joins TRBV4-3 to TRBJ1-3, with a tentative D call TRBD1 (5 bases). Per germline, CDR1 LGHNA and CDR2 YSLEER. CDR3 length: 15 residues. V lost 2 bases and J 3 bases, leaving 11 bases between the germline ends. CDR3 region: CASSQYQGDGNTIYF. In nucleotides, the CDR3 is TGCGCCAGCAGCCAATACCAGGGTGATGGAAACACCATATATTTT.

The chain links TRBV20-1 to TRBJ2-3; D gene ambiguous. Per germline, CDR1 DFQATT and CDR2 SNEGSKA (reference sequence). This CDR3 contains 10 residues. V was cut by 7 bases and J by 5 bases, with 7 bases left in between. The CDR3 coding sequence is TGCAGTGGCGCTAGAGATACGCAGTATTTT. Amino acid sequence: CSGARDTQYF.

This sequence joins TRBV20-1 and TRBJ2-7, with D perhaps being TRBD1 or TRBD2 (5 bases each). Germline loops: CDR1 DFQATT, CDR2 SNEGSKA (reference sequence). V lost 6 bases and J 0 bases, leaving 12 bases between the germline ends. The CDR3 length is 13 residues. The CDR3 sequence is CSAPGTASYEQYF. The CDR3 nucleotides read TGCAGTGCCCCTGGGACGGCCTCCTACGAGCAGTACTTC.

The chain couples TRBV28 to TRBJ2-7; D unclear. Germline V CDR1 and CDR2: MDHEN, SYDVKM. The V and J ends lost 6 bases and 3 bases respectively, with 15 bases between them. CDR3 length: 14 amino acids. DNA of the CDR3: TGTGCCAGCAGCCCCCTGGGGTCGGGCTACGAGCAGTACTTC. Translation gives CASSPLGSGYEQYF.

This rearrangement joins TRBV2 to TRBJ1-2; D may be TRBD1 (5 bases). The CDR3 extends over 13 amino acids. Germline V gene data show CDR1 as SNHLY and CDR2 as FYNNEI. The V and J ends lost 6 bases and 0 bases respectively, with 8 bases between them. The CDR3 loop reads CASRIGANYGYTF. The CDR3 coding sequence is TGTGCCAGCAGGATAGGGGCTAACTATGGCTACACCTTC.